This note documents a single T cell receptor (beta chain) sequence. Its antigen is unidentified. The read ends 3 residues before the CDR3 terminus; that terminus is restored from the germline J gene. Here immunoSEQ multiplex PCR was the method, and the copy in TCRdb shows in-frame clones only, minus some. Its table records about 30,000 clones. The entry originates in a study of T cells in women clearing cervical HPV infection. Study-level background: Case blood was drawn a median around 140 days after lesion detection. Study-level points and caveats: A classifier using richness and V gene abundances reached an AUC of around 0.81. Cases carried less TRBV6-7 than controls: roughly 0.12% versus 0.17%.

The germline gives CDR1 SGHRS, CDR2 YFSETQ. The CDR3 runs 13 residues. The sample consisted of blood buffy coat. This clonotype originated in a woman aged 18-69 years with a cervical HPV16 infection that either progressed to CIN3+ or cleared (not recorded which). The chain employs TRBV5-1 and TRBJ1-4; weak D call: TRBD1 (5 bases). The CDR3 spells CASRKVGANVLFF. The sequenced CDR3 bases are TGCGCCAGCAGAAAGGTTGGGGCCAACGTA.